This T cell receptor (beta chain) derives from a study of cytomegalovirus exposure and HLA in healthy donors. Study outcomes and limitations: Among the most significant clusters, several appeared linked to common viral pathogens in a later analysis.

As concerns this clone: The antigen is not known.

The CDR3 contains 15 residues. The germline V gene encodes CDR1 SQVTM and CDR2 ANQGSEA. V lost 3 bases to trimming and J lost 4 bases; unmatched junction nucleotides: 9. This PCR relied on a set of 60 Vbeta primers and 13 Jbeta primers. The repertoire was sequenced with immunoSEQ multiplex PCR; TCRdb's copy has only in-frame clones and lacks some. The data contain roughly 240,000 clones, just under 80% of them singletons. This clonotype was obtained from a boy younger than 18 in good health and CMV-seronegative. The V gene is TRBV29-1, the J gene TRBJ2-1; 7 positions agree with TRBD1. Sequencing was done on a sample of PBMCs. The CDR3 reads CSVDFRQGSYNEQFF. CDR3 sequence (DNA): TGCAGCGTTGATTTTCGACAGGGATCTTACAATGAGCAGTTCTTC.